The next 2 T cell receptor beta chains were all read from a single sample in a study of cytomegalovirus exposure and HLA in healthy donors. A multiplex PCR was run with 60 Vbeta primers and 13 Jbeta primers. Method: immunoSEQ multiplex PCR; TCRdb's copy keeps in-frame clones and lacks some. The sample has 190,000 or so clones, 75% to 85% seen once. The material sequenced was PBMCs. The receptors come from a boy between 5 and 17 years old in good health and CMV-seronegative.

V gene TRBV5-4 combines with J gene TRBJ1-1; tentatively, D is TRBD1 (5 bases). The CDR3 runs 15 residues. The germline gives CDR1 SGHNT, CDR2 YYREEE (reference sequence). Trimming stripped 0 bases from V and 0 bases from J, with 9 bases between. The DNA of the CDR3 is TGTGCCAGCAGCTTGGCCGGGGGGTTGAACACTGAAGCTTTCTTT. Protein sequence: CASSLAGGLNTEAFF.

V is TRBV9 and J is TRBJ2-7; D call uncertain. The germline gives CDR1 SGDLS, CDR2 YYNGEE. With 0 bases removed from V and 7 bases from J, the gap between germline ends came to 14 bases. CDR3 length: 14 residues. The CDR3 sequence is CASSVDTVLREQYF. DNA of the CDR3: TGTGCCAGCAGCGTAGATACGGTGCTGAGGGAGCAGTACTTC.